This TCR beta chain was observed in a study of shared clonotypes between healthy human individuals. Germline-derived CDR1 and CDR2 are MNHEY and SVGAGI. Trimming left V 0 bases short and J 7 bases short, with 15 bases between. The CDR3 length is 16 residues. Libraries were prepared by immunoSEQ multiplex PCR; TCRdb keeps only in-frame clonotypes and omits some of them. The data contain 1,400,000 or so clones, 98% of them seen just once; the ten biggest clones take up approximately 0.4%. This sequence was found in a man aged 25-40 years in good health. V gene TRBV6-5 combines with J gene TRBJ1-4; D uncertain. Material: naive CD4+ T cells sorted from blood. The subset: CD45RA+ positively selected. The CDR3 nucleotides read TGTGCCAGCAGTTACTCCGGCCCCTCTCGGGGTGAAAAACTGTTTTTT. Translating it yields CASSYSGPSRGEKLFF.